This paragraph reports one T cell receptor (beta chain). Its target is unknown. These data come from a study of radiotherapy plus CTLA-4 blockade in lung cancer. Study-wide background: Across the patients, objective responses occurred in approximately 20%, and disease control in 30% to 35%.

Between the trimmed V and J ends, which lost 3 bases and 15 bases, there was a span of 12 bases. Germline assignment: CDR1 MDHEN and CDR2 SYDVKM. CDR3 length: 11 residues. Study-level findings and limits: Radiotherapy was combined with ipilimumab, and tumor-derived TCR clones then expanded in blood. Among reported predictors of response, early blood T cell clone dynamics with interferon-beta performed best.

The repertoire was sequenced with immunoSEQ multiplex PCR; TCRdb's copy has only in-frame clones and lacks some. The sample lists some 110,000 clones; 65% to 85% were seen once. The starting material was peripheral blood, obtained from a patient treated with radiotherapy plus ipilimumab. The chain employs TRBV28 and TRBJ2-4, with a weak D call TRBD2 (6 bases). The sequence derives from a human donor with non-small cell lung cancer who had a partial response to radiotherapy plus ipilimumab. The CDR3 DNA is TGTGCCAGCAGTTTTGGGCGGGATAGGTACTTC. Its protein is CASSFGRDRYF.